The rows below give T cell receptor beta chains drawn from one sample of a study of cytomegalovirus exposure and HLA in healthy donors. Data came from immunoSEQ multiplex PCR; TCRdb stores just in-frame clones and leaves some out. This sample yields 150,000 to 180,000 clones, of which 65% to 80% are seen a single time; about 3% belongs to the top ten. Sequences were obtained from PBMCs. These receptors came from a man younger than 35 in good health and CMV-seronegative. Both conserved end residues are part of each CDR3. A D gene is named only where the DNA matches it firmly. Some rows mark clone size as missing; the rest say once, few, many or name a class of expanded clone.

d_gene	v_gene	j_gene	abundance	CDR3aa	CDR3nt
-	TRBV9	TRBJ2-1	-	CASSATTSSNEQFF	TGTGCCAGCAGCGCGACGACATCCTCAAATGAGCAGTTCTTC
-	TRBV6-5	TRBJ1-1	-	CASSYSTDPRNTEAFF	TGTGCCAGCAGTTACTCGACTGACCCTAGGAACACTGAAGCTTTCTTT
-	TRBV5-8	TRBJ1-5	-	CASSPQGNQPQHF	TGTGCCAGCAGCCCACAGGGCAATCAGCCCCAGCATTTT
TRBD1	TRBV5-1	TRBJ2-5	-	CASRSGTVQETQYF	TGCGCCAGCAGATCGGGGACAGTTCAAGAGACCCAGTACTTC
TRBD1	TRBV4-1	TRBJ2-2	once	CASSRSSLDRRGELFF	TGCGCCAGCAGCCGCTCGTCCCTGGACAGGCGCGGGGAGCTGTTTTTT
TRBD1	TRBV29-1	TRBJ1-5	-	CSVVTDRNNQPQHF	TGCAGCGTCGTAACGGACAGGAACAATCAGCCCCAGCATTTT
-	TRBV7-6	TRBJ2-5	-	CASSSVEEAYQETQYF	TGTGCCAGCAGCTCGGTGGAGGAGGCGTACCAAGAGACCCAGTACTTC
TRBD2	TRBV10-3	TRBJ2-7	-	CAIEPGLAGGGEQYF	TGTGCCATAGAACCGGGACTAGCGGGGGGTGGAGAGCAGTACTTC
TRBD1	TRBV5-6	TRBJ1-1	once	CASSGGQGENTEAFF	TGTGCCAGCAGCGGTGGACAGGGAGAGAACACTGAAGCTTTCTTT
TRBD2	TRBV2	TRBJ2-1	few	CASGGGFSEQFF	TGTGCCAGCGGGGGGGGATTCAGTGAGCAGTTCTTC
TRBD1	TRBV12-5	TRBJ2-1	-	CASGLAPVPGQANNEQFF	TGTGCTAGTGGTTTGGCCCCAGTTCCGGGACAGGCAAACAATGAGCAGTTCTTC
-	TRBV5-1	TRBJ1-2	-	CASSSLSGAYGYTF	TGCGCCAGCAGCTCTCTATCAGGGGCCTATGGCTACACCTTC
TRBD1	TRBV6-5	TRBJ1-6	few	CASSEGQGNSPLHF	TGTGCCAGCAGTGAGGGACAGGGAAATTCACCCCTCCACTTT
TRBD1	TRBV5-1	TRBJ1-6	few	CASSVDRGPGGNSPLHF	TGCGCCAGCAGCGTAGACAGGGGCCCCGGAGGAAATTCACCCCTCCACTTT
-	TRBV10-3	TRBJ2-2	-	CAIRWDTNTGELFF	TGTGCCATCAGGTGGGACACAAACACCGGGGAGCTGTTTTTT
TRBD1	TRBV6-5	TRBJ1-2	-	CASSYQTGAHGYTF	TGTGCCAGCAGTTACCAGACAGGGGCGCATGGCTACACCTTC
-	TRBV9	TRBJ2-5	-	CASSVGGGRETQYF	TGTGCCAGCAGCGTAGGCGGAGGGCGAGAGACCCAGTACTTC
-	TRBV30	TRBJ1-2	few	CAWSVAGEVGYGYTF	TGTGCCTGGAGTGTAGCAGGGGAAGTCGGCTATGGCTACACCTTC
-	TRBV7-2	TRBJ2-2	-	CASSLGRAGELFF	TGTGCCAGCAGCTTAGGTCGAGCCGGGGAGCTGTTTTTT
TRBD1	TRBV7-2	TRBJ1-5	few	CASSWGQGWNQPQHF	TGTGCCAGCAGCTGGGGACAGGGTTGGAATCAGCCCCAGCATTTT
-	TRBV5-1	TRBJ1-1	-	CASSLEEAVSTEAFF	TGCGCCAGCAGCTTGGAAGAGGCCGTGAGCACTGAAGCTTTCTTT
TRBD1	TRBV2	TRBJ1-2	-	CASSETGDRTGYTF	TGTGCCAGCAGTGAGACAGGGGACCGGACTGGCTACACCTTC
-	TRBV6-5	TRBJ1-6	-	CASSFEESNSPLHF	TGTGCCAGCAGTTTCGAGGAATCAAATTCACCCCTCCACTTT
TRBD1	TRBV6-1	TRBJ1-2	-	CASSVETGLYGYTF	TGTGCCAGCAGTGTTGAGACAGGGCTCTATGGCTACACCTTC
-	TRBV5-5	TRBJ1-1	-	CASSVESNTEAFF	TGTGCCAGCAGCGTGGAATCTAACACTGAAGCTTTCTTT
-	TRBV9	TRBJ2-7	-	CASSVGIELPYEQYF	TGTGCCAGCAGCGTAGGCATTGAACTACCCTACGAGCAGTACTTC
-	TRBV4-2	TRBJ1-2	-	CASSQEVGGNLGGYTF	TGTGCCAGCAGCCAAGAGGTCGGAGGGAACCTCGGTGGCTACACCTTC
-	TRBV2	TRBJ2-6	-	CASSGAGANVLTF	TGTGCCAGCAGCGGGGCTGGGGCCAACGTCCTGACTTTC
TRBD1	TRBV25-1	TRBJ2-5	-	CASSESRGTGPQETQYF	TGTGCCAGCAGTGAATCACGCGGGACAGGACCTCAAGAGACCCAGTACTTC
-	TRBV30	TRBJ2-7	-	CACRARSSYEQYF	TGTGCCTGCCGAGCACGGAGCTCCTACGAGCAGTACTTC
-	TRBV7-9	TRBJ1-1	-	CSSSLTGTGTTEAFF	TGTTCCAGCAGCTTAACCGGAACAGGGACCACTGAAGCTTTCTTT
-	TRBV5-5	TRBJ2-2	-	CASSLGENTGELFF	TGTGCCAGCAGCTTGGGCGAGAACACCGGGGAGCTGTTTTTT
-	TRBV19	TRBJ1-1	-	CASSIGAGQREAFF	TGTGCCAGTAGTATTGGAGCGGGGCAACGGGAAGCTTTCTTT
-	TRBV2	TRBJ2-1	-	CASCEPEYNEQFF	TGTGCCAGCTGTGAACCAGAATACAATGAGCAGTTCTTC
TRBD2	TRBV5-4	TRBJ2-7	once	CASSPRGGTYEQYF	TGTGCCAGCAGCCCCCGGGGGGGGACGTACGAGCAGTACTTC
TRBD2	TRBV7-2	TRBJ2-5	-	CASSFSPSGGSETQYF	TGTGCCAGCAGCTTCAGTCCTAGCGGGGGATCAGAGACCCAGTACTTC
TRBD1	TRBV5-1	TRBJ1-2	few	CASSTPGQSYGYTF	TGCGCCAGCAGCACACCGGGACAGTCCTATGGCTACACCTTC
-	TRBV7-6	TRBJ2-7	-	CASTPGGGGGYEQYF	TGTGCCAGCACCCCCGGTGGGGGCGGTGGGTACGAGCAGTACTTC
-	TRBV7-9	TRBJ2-3	once	CASSLQVNTDTQYF	TGTGCCAGCAGCTTACAGGTGAACACAGATACGCAGTATTTT
-	TRBV5-1	TRBJ1-1	-	CASSFRPGKNTEAFF	TGCGCCAGCAGCTTCCGTCCAGGGAAGAACACTGAAGCTTTCTTT
TRBD1	TRBV19	TRBJ1-2	-	CASSTSHLGQGNYGYTF	TGTGCCAGTAGTACCTCTCACCTGGGACAGGGGAACTATGGCTACACCTTC
-	TRBV6-6	TRBJ2-7	-	CASSSGLLGEQYF	TGTGCCAGCAGTTCTGGACTCCTGGGGGAGCAGTACTTC
-	TRBV4-1	TRBJ2-6	-	CASSPRQFPSGANGLTF	TGCGCCAGCAGCCCCAGACAGTTTCCCTCTGGGGCCAACGGCCTGACTTTC
-	TRBV5-4	TRBJ1-1	-	CASSLLDFSDTEAFF	TGTGCCAGCAGCTTGTTGGACTTTTCGGACACTGAAGCTTTCTTT